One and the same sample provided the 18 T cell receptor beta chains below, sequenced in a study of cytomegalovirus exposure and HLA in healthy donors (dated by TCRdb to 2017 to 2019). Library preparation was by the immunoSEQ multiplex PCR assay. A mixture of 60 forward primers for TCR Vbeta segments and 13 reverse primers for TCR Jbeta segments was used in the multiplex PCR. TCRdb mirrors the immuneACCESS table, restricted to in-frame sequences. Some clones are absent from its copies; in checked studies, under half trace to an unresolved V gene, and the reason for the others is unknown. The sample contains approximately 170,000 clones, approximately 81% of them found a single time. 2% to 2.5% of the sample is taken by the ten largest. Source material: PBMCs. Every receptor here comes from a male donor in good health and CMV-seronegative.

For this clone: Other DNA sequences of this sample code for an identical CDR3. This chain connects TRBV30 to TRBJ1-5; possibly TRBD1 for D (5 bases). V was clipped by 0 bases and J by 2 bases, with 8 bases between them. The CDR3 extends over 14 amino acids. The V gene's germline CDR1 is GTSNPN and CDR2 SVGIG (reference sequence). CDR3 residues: CAWSVRGGNQPQHF. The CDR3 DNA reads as TGTGCCTGGAGTGTCCGGGGGGGCAATCAGCCCCAGCATTTT. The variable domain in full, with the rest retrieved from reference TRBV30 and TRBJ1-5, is SQTIHQWPATLVQPVGSPLSLECTVEGTSNPNLYWYRQAAGRGLQLLFYSVGIGQISSEVPQNLSASRPQDRQFILSSKKLLLSDSGFYLCAWSVRGGNQPQHFGDGTRLSIL.

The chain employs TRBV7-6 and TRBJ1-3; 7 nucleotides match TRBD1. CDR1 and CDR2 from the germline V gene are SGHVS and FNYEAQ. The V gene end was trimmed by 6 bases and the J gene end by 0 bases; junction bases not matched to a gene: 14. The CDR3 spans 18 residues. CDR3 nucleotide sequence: TGTGCCAGCAGTTTCAGGGCTCCGAGGGACAGCTCTGGAAACACCATATATTTT. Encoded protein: CASSFRAPRDSSGNTIYF. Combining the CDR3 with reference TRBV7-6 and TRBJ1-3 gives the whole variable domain GAGVSQSPRYKVTKRGQDVALRCDPISGHVSLYWYRQALGQGPEFLTYFNYEAQQDKSGLPNDRFSAERPEGSISTLTIQRTEQRDSAMYRCASSFRAPRDSSGNTIYFGEGSWLTVV.

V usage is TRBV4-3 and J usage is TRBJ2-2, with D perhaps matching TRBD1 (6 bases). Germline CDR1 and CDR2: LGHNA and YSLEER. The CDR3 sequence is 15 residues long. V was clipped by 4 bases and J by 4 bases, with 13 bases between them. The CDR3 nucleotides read TGCGCCAGCAGCCGCCGGCCACAGGGCACCGGGGAGCTGTTTTTT. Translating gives CASSRRPQGTGELFF.

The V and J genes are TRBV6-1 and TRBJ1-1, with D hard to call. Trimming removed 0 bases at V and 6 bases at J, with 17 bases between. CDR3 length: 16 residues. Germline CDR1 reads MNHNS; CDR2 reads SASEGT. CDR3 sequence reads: CASSEALIQRVPEAFF. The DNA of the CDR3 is TGTGCCAGCAGTGAAGCGCTGATCCAGAGGGTACCTGAAGCTTTCTTT.

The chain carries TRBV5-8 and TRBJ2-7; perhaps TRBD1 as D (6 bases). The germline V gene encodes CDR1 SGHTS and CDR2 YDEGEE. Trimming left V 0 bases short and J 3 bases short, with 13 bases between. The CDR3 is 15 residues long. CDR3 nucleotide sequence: TGTGCCAGCAGCTTGGGAACAGGGAGAGACTACGAGCAGTACTTC. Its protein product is CASSLGTGRDYEQYF.

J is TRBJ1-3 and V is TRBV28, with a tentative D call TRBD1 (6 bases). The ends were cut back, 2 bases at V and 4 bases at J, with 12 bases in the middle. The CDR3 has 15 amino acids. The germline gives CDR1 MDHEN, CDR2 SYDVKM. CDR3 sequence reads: CASSLPQGLGNTIYF. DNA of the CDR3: TGTGCCAGCAGTTTACCACAGGGCCTCGGAAACACCATATATTTT.

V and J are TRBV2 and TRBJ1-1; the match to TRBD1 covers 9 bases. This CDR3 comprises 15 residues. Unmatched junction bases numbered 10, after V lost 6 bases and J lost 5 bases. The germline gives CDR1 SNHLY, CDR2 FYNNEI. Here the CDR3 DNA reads TGTGCCAGCAGCCGGACAGGGGCCCTGCGGACTGAAGCTTTCTTT. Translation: CASSRTGALRTEAFF.

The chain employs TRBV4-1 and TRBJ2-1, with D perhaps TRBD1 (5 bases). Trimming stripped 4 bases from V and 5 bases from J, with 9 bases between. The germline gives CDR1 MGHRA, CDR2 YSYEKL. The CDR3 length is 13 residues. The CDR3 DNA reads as TGCGCCAGCAGCCCCACCAGGGACAATGAGCAGTTCTTC. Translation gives CASSPTRDNEQFF.

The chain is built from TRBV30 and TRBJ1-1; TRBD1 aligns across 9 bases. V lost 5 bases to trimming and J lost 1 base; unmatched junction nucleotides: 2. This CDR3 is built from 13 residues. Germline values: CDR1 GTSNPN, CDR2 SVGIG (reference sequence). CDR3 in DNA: TGTGCCTGGGGGACAGGGACGAACACTGAAGCTTTCTTT. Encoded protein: CAWGTGTNTEAFF.

CDR3 sequence reads: CAWSPRRAYEQYF. CDR3 coding DNA: TGTGCCTGGAGCCCCCGCAGGGCCTACGAGCAGTACTTC. This sequence joins TRBV30 and TRBJ2-5, with a weak D call TRBD1 (5 bases). The J call could be wrong; TRBJ2-7 is a better fit for the DNA end. Germline assignment: CDR1 GTSNPN and CDR2 SVGIG (reference sequence). There are 13 residues in the CDR3.

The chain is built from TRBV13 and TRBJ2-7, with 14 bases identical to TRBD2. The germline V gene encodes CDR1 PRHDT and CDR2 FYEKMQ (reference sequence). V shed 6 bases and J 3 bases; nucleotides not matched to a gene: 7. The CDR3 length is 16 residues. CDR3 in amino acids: CASSLGLAGVIYEQYF. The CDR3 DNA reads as TGTGCCAGCAGTTTGGGACTAGCGGGGGTAATCTACGAGCAGTACTTC.

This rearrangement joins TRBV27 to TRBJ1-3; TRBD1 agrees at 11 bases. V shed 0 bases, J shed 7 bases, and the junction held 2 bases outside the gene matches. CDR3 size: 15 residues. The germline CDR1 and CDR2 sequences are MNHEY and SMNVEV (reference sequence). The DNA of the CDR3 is TGTGCCAGCAGTTTATCTGGACAGGGGGCGAACACCATATATTTT. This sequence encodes CASSLSGQGANTIYF.

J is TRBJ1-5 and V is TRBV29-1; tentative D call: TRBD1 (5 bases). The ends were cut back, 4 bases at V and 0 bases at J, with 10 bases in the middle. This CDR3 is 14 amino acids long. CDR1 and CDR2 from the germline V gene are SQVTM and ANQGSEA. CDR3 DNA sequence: TGCAGCGTTGTGGTGACAGATAGCAATCAGCCCCAGCATTTT. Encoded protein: CSVVVTDSNQPQHF.

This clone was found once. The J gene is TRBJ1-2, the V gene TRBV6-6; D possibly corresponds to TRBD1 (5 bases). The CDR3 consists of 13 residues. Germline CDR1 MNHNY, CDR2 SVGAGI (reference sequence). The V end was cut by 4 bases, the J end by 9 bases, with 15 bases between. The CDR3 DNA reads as TGTGCCAGCAGTTCCCCCGGGGGGACGAGCTACACCTTC. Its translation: CASSSPGGTSYTF.

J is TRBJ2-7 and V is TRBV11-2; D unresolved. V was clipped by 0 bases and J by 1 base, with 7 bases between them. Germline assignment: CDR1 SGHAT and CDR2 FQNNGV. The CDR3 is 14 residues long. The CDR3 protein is CASSLENMSYEQYF. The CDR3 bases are TGTGCCAGCAGCTTAGAGAACATGTCCTACGAGCAGTACTTC.

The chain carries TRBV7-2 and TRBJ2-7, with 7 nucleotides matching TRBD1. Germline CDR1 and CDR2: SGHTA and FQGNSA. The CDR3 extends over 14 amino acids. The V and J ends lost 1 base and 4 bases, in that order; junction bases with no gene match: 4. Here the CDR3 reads CASSLDRGAYEQYF. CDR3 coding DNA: TGTGCCAGCAGCTTAGACAGGGGTGCTTACGAGCAGTACTTC.

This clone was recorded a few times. As DNA, the CDR3 is TGTGCCAGTAGTTCTTACTTGGACAGCGGTTTATACGAGCAGTACTTC. It encodes CASSSYLDSGLYEQYF. V gene TRBV19 combines with J gene TRBJ2-7, with D maybe TRBD1 (6 bases). Germline CDR1 reads LNHDA; CDR2 reads SQIVND (reference sequence). V was pared by 5 bases and J by 4 bases, with 21 bases between. The CDR3 runs to 16 residues.

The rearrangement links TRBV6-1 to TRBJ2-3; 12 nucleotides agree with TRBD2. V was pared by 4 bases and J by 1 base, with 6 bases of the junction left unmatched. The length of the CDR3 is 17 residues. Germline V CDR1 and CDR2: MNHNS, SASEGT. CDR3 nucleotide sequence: TGTGCCAGCAGTGCGTTCGCTAGCGGGAGGGGCACAGATACGCAGTATTTT. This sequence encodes CASSAFASGRGTDTQYF.